This passage covers 31 T cell receptor beta chains from one sample sequenced in a study of blood T cell repertoires in COVID-19. Data came from immunoSEQ multiplex PCR; TCRdb stores just in-frame clones and leaves some out. The sample shows approximately 70,000 clones, 80% to 90% of them seen only once. Sequencing was done on a sample of peripheral blood. These receptors originate from a man in his 70s with active or convalescent COVID-19.

The chain has TRBV30 and TRBJ1-2, with a possible D match to TRBD1 (5 bases). Trimming left V 2 bases short and J 4 bases short, with 14 bases between. The CDR3 sequence is 14 residues long. CDR1 is GTSNPN, CDR2 SVGIG, per germline (reference sequence). The CDR3 protein is CAWSLLAGPYGYTF. The CDR3 DNA reads as TGTGCCTGGAGTTTACTTGCGGGACCCTATGGCTACACCTTC.

The DNA of the CDR3 is TGTGCCAGCTCACCACAAGGCGGATCGAACACCGGGGAGCTGTTTTTT. It encodes CASSPQGGSNTGELFF. The rearrangement links TRBV18 to TRBJ2-2; D not resolved. The CDR3 consists of 16 residues. Between the trimmed V and J ends, which lost 1 base and 0 bases, there was a span of 9 bases. The germline CDR1 and CDR2 sequences are KGHSH and LQKENI.

This clone was observed once. The chain carries TRBV7-3 and TRBJ2-1; 12 nucleotides match TRBD2. There are 18 residues in the CDR3. The junction had 9 bases not matched to a gene; V was cut back by 6 bases and J by 0 bases. CDR1 is SGHTA, CDR2 FQGTGA, per germline. CDR3 coding DNA: TGTGCCAGCAGGACAAGAAGGACTAGCGGGAACTCCTACAATGAGCAGTTCTTC. Protein sequence: CASRTRRTSGNSYNEQFF. Full variable domain (outside the CDR3, taken from reference TRBV7-3 and TRBJ2-1): GAGVSQTPSNKVTEKGKYVELRCDPISGHTALYWYRQSLGQGPEFLIYFQGTGAADDSGLPNDRFFAVRPEGSVSTLKIQRTERGDSAVYLCASRTRRTSGNSYNEQFFGPGTRLTVL.

V gene TRBV9 combines with J gene TRBJ2-3; TRBD2 matches 14 bases. Germline assignment: CDR1 SGDLS and CDR2 YYNGEE. The CDR3 extends over 19 amino acids. After removal of 4 bases from V and 2 bases from J, the junction contained 12 bases not matched to a gene. The CDR3 nucleotides read TGTGCCAGCAGCCCCCGGGGACTAGCGGGAGAGTACCCCACAGATACGCAGTATTTT. This codes for CASSPRGLAGEYPTDTQYF.

The rearrangement uses TRBV2 and TRBJ1-2, with 8 positions matching TRBD1. Losses at the gene ends were 6 bases for V and 4 bases for J; bases not matched to a gene: 7. The CDR3 runs 14 residues. The germline CDR1 and CDR2 sequences are SNHLY and FYNNEI. This chain's CDR3 is CASRETGGGYGYTF. As DNA, the CDR3 is TGTGCCAGCAGGGAAACAGGGGGAGGCTATGGCTACACCTTC.

The rearrangement uses TRBV10-3 and TRBJ2-2; 8 bases are shared with TRBD2. The V segment lost 5 bases and the J segment 5 bases; nucleotides outside the gene matches: 1. CDR1 is ENHRY, CDR2 SYGVKD, per germline. The CDR3 runs 13 residues. The CDR3 DNA reads as TGTGCCATCAGTAGCGGGAGTACCGGGGAGCTGTTTTTT. Residues: CAISSGSTGELFF.

CDR3 bases: TGTGCCAGCATTGGGACAGGGGGCTTCAACGAGCAGTACTTC. This sequence encodes CASIGTGGFNEQYF. This chain joins TRBV27 and TRBJ2-7; 12 bases fit TRBD1. Germline V gene lookup returns CDR1 MNHEY and CDR2 SMNVEV (reference sequence). Trimming at V came to 7 bases and at J to 5 bases, leaving 6 bases not matched to a gene. The CDR3 sequence is 14 residues long.

The V gene is TRBV6-2 or TRBV6-3, the J gene TRBJ1-1, with TRBD1 identical over 9 bases. Trimming removed 2 bases from V and 1 base from J; junction bases left unmatched: 17. Germline V gives CDR1 MNHEY, CDR2 SVGEGT. This CDR3 has 20 amino acids. The CDR3 DNA sequence: TGTGCCAGCAGTTACCCTACCCGAGGGACAGGGATGCTGTCGAACACTGAAGCTTTCTTT. Residues: CASSYPTRGTGMLSNTEAFF.

This clone was counted a single time. The chain links TRBV7-9 to TRBJ2-3; TRBD1 matches 7 bases. Germline CDR1 is SEHNR and CDR2 is FQNEAQ (reference sequence). The CDR3 totals 15 residues. J gave up 3 bases and V 4 bases, and 7 bases lay outside the gene matches. In DNA form, the CDR3 reads TGTGCCAGCAGCTCACAGGGGTTCGGGACAGATACGCAGTATTTT. It is translated as CASSSQGFGTDTQYF.

V gene TRBV4-2 combines with J gene TRBJ1-2, with D uncertain. V was pared by 1 base and J by 6 bases, with 15 bases between. The CDR3 covers 15 residues. Per germline, CDR1 LGHNA and CDR2 YNFKEQ. The CDR3 DNA reads as TGTGCCAGCAGCCAAGTGGTGCGGGGTTACGATGGCTACACCTTC. Its translation: CASSQVVRGYDGYTF.

The J gene is TRBJ2-7, the V gene TRBV19, with 9 bases matching TRBD2. The CDR3 loop spans 15 amino acids. The trim removed 4 bases at V and 0 bases at J, leaving 4 bases unmatched. The germline V gene has CDR1 LNHDA and CDR2 SQIVND (reference sequence). This CDR3 reads CASSTSGRFSYEQYF. DNA of the CDR3: TGTGCCAGTAGTACAAGCGGGAGGTTCTCCTACGAGCAGTACTTC.

In nucleotides, the CDR3 is TGTGCCTGGGCTATAAGGGGGCCTGAGACCCAGTACTTC. This codes for CAWAIRGPETQYF. The chain combines TRBV30 with TRBJ2-5; 7 nucleotides agree with TRBD1. This CDR3 has 13 amino acids. The germline V gene encodes CDR1 GTSNPN and CDR2 SVGIG (reference sequence). V lost 5 bases, J lost 5 bases, and 8 bases stayed unmatched.

The gene calls are TRBV29-1 and TRBJ2-1; D may be TRBD2 (6 bases). Looked up from germline, CDR1 is SQVTM and CDR2 is ANQGSEA. This CDR3 has 14 residues. As DNA, the CDR3 is TGCACGCACATCGAGCCGGGACTTACAAATGAGCAGTTCTTC. It translates to CTHIEPGLTNEQFF.

V usage is TRBV29-1 and J usage is TRBJ2-1; TRBD2 matches 13 bases. Germline trimming cut 6 bases from V and 9 bases from J; bases unmatched to any gene: 8. The germline V gene has CDR1 SQVTM and CDR2 ANQGSEA. CDR3 length: 14 residues. The chain's CDR3 is CSVTGTSGMVEQFF. DNA of the CDR3: TGCAGCGTGACCGGGACTAGCGGGATGGTTGAGCAGTTCTTC.

The rearrangement joins TRBV5-1 to TRBJ2-1, with 7 bases that match TRBD2. The CDR3 has 13 residues. Losses at the gene ends were 3 bases for V and 7 bases for J; bases not matched to a gene: 4. The germline CDR1 and CDR2 sequences are SGHRS and YFSETQ. CDR3 sequence: CASSWAGENEQFF. Written as DNA, the CDR3 is TGCGCCAGCAGCTGGGCGGGGGAAAATGAGCAGTTCTTC.

This clone came up once. In DNA form, the CDR3 reads TGTGCCAGTAGTCTGAGGCCCACCTACTATGGCTACACCTTC. This gives the protein CASSLRPTYYGYTF. The chain links TRBV19 to TRBJ1-2, with D hard to call. Germline V gene sequence: CDR1 LNHDA, CDR2 SQIVND (reference sequence). V shed 5 bases and J shed 3 bases, with 13 bases lying between them. The CDR3 spans 14 residues.

The table lists this clone with a few counts. V usage is TRBV9 and J usage is TRBJ2-2, with D maybe TRBD2 (6 bases). The CDR3 spans 16 residues. Looked up from germline, CDR1 is SGDLS and CDR2 is YYNGEE. Deletions cut 3 bases from V and 2 bases from J, with 14 bases between. This chain's CDR3 is CASSAPLADNTGELFF. The CDR3, as DNA: TGTGCCAGCAGCGCCCCACTAGCCGATAACACCGGGGAGCTGTTTTTT.

V and J are TRBV18 and TRBJ2-6; 8 nucleotides align to TRBD1. The V gene end was trimmed by 3 bases and the J gene end by 2 bases; junction bases not matched to a gene: 3. This CDR3 is built from 16 residues. Germline lookup yields CDR1 KGHSH and CDR2 LQKENI. The CDR3 DNA reads TGTGCCAGCTCACCTCAACAGGGGGCTGGGGCCAACGTCCTGACTTTC. Protein product: CASSPQQGAGANVLTF.

The rearrangement joins TRBV10-3 to TRBJ1-2; 7 positions match TRBD1. V lost 7 bases and J lost 1; bases outside the gene matches: 3. This CDR3 comprises 13 residues. The germline gives CDR1 ENHRY, CDR2 SYGVKD. CDR3 nucleotides: TGTGCCATCATGCAGGGGGATAACTATGGCTACACCTTC. This translates into CAIMQGDNYGYTF.

This sequence joins TRBV9 and TRBJ1-5, with a possible D match to TRBD1 (6 bases). V lost 2 bases and J lost 4, with 10 bases in between. The CDR3 runs to 14 residues. Germline V gene lookup returns CDR1 SGDLS and CDR2 YYNGEE. The CDR3, as DNA: TGTGCCAGCAGCGTCGAGGGGGGGAATCAGCCCCAGCATTTT. Encoded protein: CASSVEGGNQPQHF.

The chain is built from TRBV28 and TRBJ1-1; TRBD1 aligns across 7 bases. Trimming at V came to 6 bases and at J to 10 bases, leaving 8 bases not matched to a gene. CDR3 length equals 12 residues. Germline V gene sequence: CDR1 MDHEN, CDR2 SYDVKM. Here the CDR3 reads CASSRQGLGAFF. The CDR3 DNA reads TGTGCCAGCAGCCGACAGGGATTAGGAGCTTTCTTT. Full variable domain (outside the CDR3, taken from reference TRBV28 and TRBJ1-1): DVKVTQSSRYLVKRTGEKVFLECVQDMDHENMFWYRQDPGLGLRLIYFSYDVKMKEKGDIPEGYSVSREKKERFSLILESASTNQTSMYLCASSRQGLGAFFGQGTRLTVV.

V usage is TRBV24-1 and J usage is TRBJ2-1, with TRBD2 as a possible D gene (5 bases). Trimming took 5 bases from V and 5 from J, leaving 12 bases between them. Germline assignment: CDR1 KGHDR and CDR2 SFDVKD. The CDR3 is 14 residues long. The CDR3 nucleotides are TGTGCCACCAGTGCAGCATGGAGGAACAATGAGCAGTTCTTC. This translates into CATSAAWRNNEQFF.

This sequence joins TRBV9 and TRBJ1-1; no definite D call. Germline-derived CDR1 and CDR2 are SGDLS and YYNGEE. The V end lost 1 base, the J end lost 5 bases, and 9 bases lay between the germline ends. This CDR3 spans 13 amino acids. In DNA form, the CDR3 reads TGTGCCAGCAGCGTACTGCGGGAGACTGAAGCTTTCTTT. Amino acids: CASSVLRETEAFF.

This clone showed up just once. The chain links TRBV2 to TRBJ2-4; D may be TRBD1 (6 bases). CDR1 and CDR2 (germline): SNHLY, FYNNEI. This CDR3 is built from 16 residues. The V gene lost 5 bases and the J gene lost 0 bases, with 14 bases spanning the gap. CDR3 sequence (DNA): TGTGCCAGCAGTCCCCAGACAGGCCTAGCCAAAAACATTCAGTACTTC. Residues: CASSPQTGLAKNIQYF.

The chain couples TRBV19 to TRBJ2-7, with 8 nucleotides matching TRBD1. This CDR3 contains 14 residues. Germline V gene sequence: CDR1 LNHDA, CDR2 SQIVND (reference sequence). The V and J ends lost 8 bases and 3 bases, in that order; junction bases with no gene match: 9. The CDR3 coding sequence is TGTGCCAGTTCCCCTGGGGACAGGATCTACGAGCAGTACTTC. This sequence encodes CASSPGDRIYEQYF.

The genes are TRBV30 and TRBJ1-2, with 8 positions matching TRBD1. The CDR3 runs to 12 residues. Looked up from germline, CDR1 is GTSNPN and CDR2 is SVGIG (reference sequence). The CDR3 loop is CALTGGAYGYTF. The CDR3, as DNA: TGTGCTCTTACAGGGGGGGCCTATGGCTACACCTTC.

The V call is TRBV6-5, the J call TRBJ1-2, with D maybe TRBD1 (6 bases). Trimming pared 0 bases from V and 8 bases from J, leaving 16 bases between. CDR1 MNHEY and CDR2 SVGAGI come from the germline V gene. The CDR3 is made up of 15 amino acids. The CDR3 loop reads CASSYSGGGRGGYTF. The CDR3 bases are TGTGCCAGCAGTTACTCCGGGGGGGGGCGAGGCGGCTACACCTTC.

The V gene is TRBV3-1 (or the pseudogene TRBV3-2), the J gene TRBJ1-2, with D possibly being TRBD1 (6 bases). CDR1 is LGHDT, CDR2 YNNKEL, per germline (reference sequence). The CDR3 totals 14 residues. V lost 4 bases and J 2 bases, leaving 11 bases between the germline ends. The CDR3 nucleotides are TGTGCCAGCAGCCTATCAGGGGTCAACTATGGCTACACCTTC. This sequence encodes CASSLSGVNYGYTF.

The chain has TRBV6-5 and TRBJ2-3; TRBD2 aligns across 7 bases. The V gene's germline CDR1 is MNHEY and CDR2 SVGAGI. J gave up 3 bases and V 8 bases, and 5 bases lay outside the gene matches. The CDR3 totals 13 residues. The CDR3 loop is CASRAGVTDTQYF. As DNA, the CDR3 is TGTGCCAGCCGGGCGGGAGTAACAGATACGCAGTATTTT.

V gene TRBV9 combines with J gene TRBJ2-1; D uncertain. Germline CDR1 is SGDLS and CDR2 is YYNGEE. The CDR3 runs 12 residues. V was cut by 0 bases and J by 9 bases, with 7 bases left in between. In DNA form, the CDR3 reads TGTGCCAGCAGCGTAGGATCAGGTGAGCAGTTCTTC. Protein sequence: CASSVGSGEQFF.

This chain joins TRBV9 and TRBJ2-4, with TRBD1 identical over 8 bases. Germline lookup yields CDR1 SGDLS and CDR2 YYNGEE. The length of the CDR3 is 16 residues. The junction had 10 bases not matched to a gene; V was cut back by 3 bases and J by 5 bases. CDR3 coding DNA: TGTGCCAGCAGCGGACTATCAGGGGGCCCCCAAAACATTCAGTACTTC. The encoded protein is CASSGLSGGPQNIQYF.